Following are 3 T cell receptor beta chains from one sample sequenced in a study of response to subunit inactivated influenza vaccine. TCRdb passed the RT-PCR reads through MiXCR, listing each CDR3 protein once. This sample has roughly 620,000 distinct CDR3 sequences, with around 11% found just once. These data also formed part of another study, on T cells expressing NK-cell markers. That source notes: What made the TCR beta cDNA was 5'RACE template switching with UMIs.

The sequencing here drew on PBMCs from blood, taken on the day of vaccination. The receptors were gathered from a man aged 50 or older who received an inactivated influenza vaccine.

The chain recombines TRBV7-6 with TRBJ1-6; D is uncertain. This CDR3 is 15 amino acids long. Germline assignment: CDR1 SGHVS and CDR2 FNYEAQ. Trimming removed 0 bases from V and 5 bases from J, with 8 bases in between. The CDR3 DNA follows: TGTGCCAGCAGCTTAGCCCCTTCTAATAATTCACCCCTCCACTTT. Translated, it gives CASSLAPSNNSPLHF.

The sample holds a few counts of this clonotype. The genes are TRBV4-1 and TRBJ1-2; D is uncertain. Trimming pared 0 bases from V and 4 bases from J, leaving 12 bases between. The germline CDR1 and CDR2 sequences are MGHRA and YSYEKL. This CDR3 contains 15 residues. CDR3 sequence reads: CASSQEDSTLYGYTF. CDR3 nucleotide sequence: TGCGCCAGCAGCCAAGAGGATTCCACGCTCTATGGCTACACCTTC.

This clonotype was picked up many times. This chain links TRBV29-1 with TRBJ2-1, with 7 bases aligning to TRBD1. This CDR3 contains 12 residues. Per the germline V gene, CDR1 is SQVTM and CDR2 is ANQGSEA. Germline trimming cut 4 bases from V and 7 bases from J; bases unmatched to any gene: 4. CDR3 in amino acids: CSVVKGANEQFF. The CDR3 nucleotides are TGCAGCGTTGTCAAGGGGGCGAATGAGCAGTTCTTC.